These T cell receptor beta chains were read from a single sample in a study of early T cells in non-severe SARS-CoV-2 infection. One entry per CDR3 protein, called by TCRdb with MiXCR from the 5' RACE reads. The sample contains 75,000 to 95,000 distinct CDR3 sequences, over 15% of which appear only once. Specimen: whole blood, collected at baseline. The origin of the receptors is an adult who was a healthcare worker with PCR-confirmed SARS-CoV-2 infection or an uninfected control (not recorded which). CDR3s include the opening cysteine and the closing phenylalanine or tryptophan. D genes are given only for firm matches. Clone sizes are given selectively: once, few, many, or a class where the clone is expanded.

size | J | D | V | DNA | CDR3
few | TRBJ2-5 | NA | TRBV5-4 | TGTGCCAGCAGCTTGAGAGGGGCGAGAGAGACCCAGTACTTC | CASSLRGARETQYF
few | TRBJ2-1 | NA | TRBV24-1 | TGTGCCACCAGTGATCCCACTAGTTTGAACTACAATGAGCAGTTCTTC | CATSDPTSLNYNEQFF
few | TRBJ2-7 | TRBD1 | TRBV7-9 | TGTGCCAGCAGCTGGCCGGGACAGGGCTCCTACGAGCAGTACTTC | CASSWPGQGSYEQYF
few | TRBJ1-2 | NA | TRBV7-9 | TGTGCCAGCAGCCCAGGGCTCTATGGCTACACCTTC | CASSPGLYGYTF
NA | TRBJ2-5 | TRBD2 | TRBV12-3/TRBV12-4 | TGTGCCAGCAGCCAAACCCTAGCGGGAGAAGAGACCCAGTACTTC | CASSQTLAGEETQYF
few | TRBJ1-2 | NA | TRBV7-9 | TGTGCCAGCACCCTGGGACGGATCTATGGCTACACCTTC | CASTLGRIYGYTF
many | TRBJ1-4 | NA | TRBV4-2 | TGTGCCAGCAGCCTCTCGGGCGTTAATGAAAAACTGTTTTTT | CASSLSGVNEKLFF
NA | TRBJ2-1 | NA | TRBV12-5 | TGTGCTAGTGGCCCAGGGGTGGATGAGCAGTTCTTC | CASGPGVDEQFF
many | TRBJ2-2 | TRBD2 | TRBV30 | TGTGCCTGGAGTGTAGGTGTGGGAGGGCGTCACGGGGAGCTGTTTTTT | CAWSVGVGGRHGELFF
many | TRBJ1-2 | NA | TRBV7-9 | TGTGCCAGCAGCTACGGGACACACAGCTATGGCTACACCTTC | CASSYGTHSYGYTF
NA | TRBJ2-2 | NA | TRBV25-1 | TGTGCCAGCAGTGAGGTTCAGCGGGACACCGGGGAGCTGTTTTTT | CASSEVQRDTGELFF
few | TRBJ2-5 | NA | TRBV6-6 | TGTGCCAGCAGTTACAGGGTAGGGGTAGAGACCCAGTACTTC | CASSYRVGVETQYF
few | TRBJ2-5 | NA | TRBV7-9 | TGTGCCAGCAGCTTACGGAAGGTAGAGACCCAGTACTTC | CASSLRKVETQYF